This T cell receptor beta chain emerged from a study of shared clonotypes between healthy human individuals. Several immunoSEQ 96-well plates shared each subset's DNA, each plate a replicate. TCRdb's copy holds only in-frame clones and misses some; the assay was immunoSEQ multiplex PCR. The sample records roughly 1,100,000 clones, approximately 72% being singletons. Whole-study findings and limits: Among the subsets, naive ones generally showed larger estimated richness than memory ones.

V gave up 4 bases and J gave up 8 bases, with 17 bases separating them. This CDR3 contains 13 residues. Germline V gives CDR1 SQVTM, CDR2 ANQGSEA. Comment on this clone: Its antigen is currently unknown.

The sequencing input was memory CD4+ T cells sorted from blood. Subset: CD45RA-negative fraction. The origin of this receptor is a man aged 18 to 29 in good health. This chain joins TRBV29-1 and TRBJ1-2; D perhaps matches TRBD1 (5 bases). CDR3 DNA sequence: TGCAGCGTTGGCCCCCCCGACAGACCCGGCTACACCTTC. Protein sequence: CSVGPPDRPGYTF.